The 27 T cell receptor beta chains in this list originate from one sample, sequenced in a study of cytomegalovirus exposure and HLA in healthy donors. 13 Jbeta primers and 60 Vbeta primers were used for the PCR. Only in-frame clones appear in the TCRdb table, and some are missing; sequencing was by immunoSEQ multiplex PCR. The sample has about 190,000 clones; 80% to 90% are singletons. The sample taken for sequencing was PBMCs. Every receptor here comes from a man aged 30 to 45 in good health and CMV-seronegative.

The DNA for the CDR3 is TGTGCCAGCAGCTTAAGCAGGACTTCAGATACGCAGTATTTT. Translated: CASSLSRTSDTQYF. The genes are TRBV11-2 and TRBJ2-3, with a possible D match to TRBD2 (5 bases). Germline CDR1 SGHAT, CDR2 FQNNGV. The CDR3 runs to 14 residues. V was trimmed by 2 bases and J by 4 bases, leaving 10 bases between them.

The chain links TRBV27 to TRBJ1-5; 8 positions agree with TRBD1. This CDR3 region has 16 residues. J gave up 0 bases and V 5 bases, and 6 bases lay outside the gene matches. Germline CDR1 reads MNHEY; CDR2 reads SMNVEV (reference sequence). CDR3 in DNA: TGTGCCAGCAGTCGCAGGGGGCGGGATAGCAATCAGCCCCAGCATTTT. It is translated as CASSRRGRDSNQPQHF.

This clone was picked up one time. The CDR3 end shows no conserved phenylalanine or tryptophan, and so a read error is likely. The limits of the CDR3 on the DNA are not certain, so only TCRdb's listed CDR3 is given. This chain uses TRBV21-1 with TRBJ1-2; the table's D call, TRBD1, was not checked against the DNA. TRBV21-1 represents a pseudogene. 8 amino acids form the CDR3, both terminal residues included. Here the CDR3 reads CASWAGTG.

The genes are TRBV7-8 and TRBJ1-1, with TRBD1 matching 9 bases. Per germline, CDR1 SGHVS and CDR2 FQNEAQ. The CDR3 has 15 amino acids. Trimming at V came to 4 bases and at J to 4 bases, leaving 7 bases not matched to a gene. DNA of the CDR3: TGTGCCAGCAGCTGGACAGGGGCAGGCTCCACTGAAGCTTTCTTT. This encodes CASSWTGAGSTEAFF.

This sequence joins TRBV7-2 and TRBJ2-7, with 8 bases that match TRBD2. Trimming removed 5 bases from V and 3 bases from J; junction bases left unmatched: 9. The CDR3 extends over 15 amino acids. CDR1 and CDR2 from the germline V gene are SGHTA and FQGNSA. CDR3 sequence reads: CASSPSGGFFYEQYF. CDR3 DNA sequence: TGTGCCAGCAGCCCCAGCGGGGGTTTTTTCTACGAGCAGTACTTC.

The chain combines TRBV28 with TRBJ2-5; tentative D call: TRBD2 (6 bases). V shed 10 bases and J shed 2 bases, with 20 bases lying between them. Germline V gives CDR1 MDHEN, CDR2 SYDVKM. The length of the CDR3 is 15 residues. CDR3 DNA sequence: TGTGCCACCCGGCGGGAAGGATGGGCACAAGAGACCCAGTACTTC. Its protein product is CATRREGWAQETQYF.

CDR3 sequence (DNA): TGTGCCAGCAGACGACAGGAAACAGATACGCAGTATTTT. Amino acid sequence: CASRRQETDTQYF. The genes are TRBV2 and TRBJ2-3, with D maybe TRBD1 (6 bases). Germline assignment: CDR1 SNHLY and CDR2 FYNNEI. V gave up 6 bases and J gave up 3 bases, with 10 bases separating them. The CDR3 covers 13 residues.

In its sample, this clone was seen once. The V gene is TRBV4-3, the J gene TRBJ1-6, with TRBD1 matching over 9 bases. CDR3 length: 15 residues. The germline CDR1 and CDR2 sequences are LGHNA and YSLEER. V lost 8 bases to trimming and J lost 6 bases; unmatched junction nucleotides: 8. DNA for the CDR3: TGCGCCAGCGGGACAGGGAAATACGTTAATTCACCCCTCCACTTT. Its protein product is CASGTGKYVNSPLHF.

The rearrangement links TRBV10-3 to TRBJ2-1, with D possibly matching TRBD1 (5 bases). This CDR3 comprises 15 residues. V was trimmed by 0 bases and J by 4 bases, leaving 10 bases between them. Germline assignment: CDR1 ENHRY and CDR2 SYGVKD. The CDR3 nucleotides read TGTGCCATCAGTGAGTCTGGGGCGTTATACAATGAGCAGTTCTTC. Translated, it gives CAISESGALYNEQFF.

V gene TRBV4-1 combines with J gene TRBJ2-1; weak D call: TRBD1 (5 bases). Germline-derived CDR1 and CDR2 are MGHRA and YSYEKL. The CDR3 covers 17 residues. Trimming removed 3 bases from V and 6 bases from J, with 21 bases in between. CDR3 DNA sequence: TGCGCCAGCAGCCATTTTAGCTTGGGGCTCCGAAGCAATGAGCAGTTCTTC. Protein sequence: CASSHFSLGLRSNEQFF.

CDR3 coding DNA: TGTGCCAGCATGGTATCCGGGGGGAACACTGAAGCTTTCTTT. It is translated as CASMVSGGNTEAFF. The chain joins TRBV7-2 to TRBJ1-1; D possibly corresponds to TRBD1 (5 bases). The CDR3 length is 14 residues. Trimming pared 7 bases from V and 1 base from J, leaving 13 bases between. CDR1 and CDR2 from the germline V gene are SGHTA and FQGNSA.

V gene TRBV5-4 combines with J gene TRBJ1-6, with D possibly matching TRBD1 (6 bases). The germline CDR1 and CDR2 sequences are SGHNT and YYREEE (reference sequence). V dropped 3 bases and J dropped 5 bases, with 12 bases sitting between them. The CDR3 runs to 15 residues. The CDR3 is CASSSDTGNNSPLHF. Here the CDR3 DNA reads TGTGCCAGCAGCTCGGACACAGGGAATAATTCACCCCTCCACTTT.

V and J are TRBV7-2 and TRBJ1-1; 10 bases line up with TRBD1. Germline V gene sequence: CDR1 SGHTA, CDR2 FQGNSA. The junction had 3 bases not matched to a gene; V was cut back by 3 bases and J by 5 bases. The CDR3 spans 14 residues. The chain's CDR3 is CASSLDRGRTEAFF. The DNA for the CDR3 is TGTGCCAGCAGCTTGGACAGGGGGAGGACTGAAGCTTTCTTT. Using reference TRBV7-2 and TRBJ1-1 for the parts outside the CDR3, the full variable domain is GAGVSQSPSNKVTEKGKDVELRCDPISGHTALYWYRQSLGQGLEFLIYFQGNSAPDKSGLPSDRFSAERTGGSVSTLTIQRTQQEDSAVYLCASSLDRGRTEAFFGQGTRLTVV.

The chain carries TRBV11-2 and TRBJ1-2; no clear D. CDR3 size: 14 residues. Trimming took off 1 base at V and 4 bases at J, with 10 bases between the two ends. CDR1 is SGHAT and CDR2 is FQNNGV in the germline V gene. Written as DNA, the CDR3 is TGTGCCAGCAGCTTAGGGAGAACTTTCTATGGCTACACCTTC. Translating gives CASSLGRTFYGYTF.

This clone was seen a single time. The chain carries TRBV15 and TRBJ1-4, with a weak D call TRBD1 (5 bases). The germline V gene has CDR1 LNHNV and CDR2 YYDKDF (reference sequence). The V end was cut by 6 bases, the J end by 6 bases, with 14 bases between. This CDR3 is 14 amino acids long. DNA of the CDR3: TGTGCCACCAGACCGGGACTGAAAGATGAAAAACTGTTTTTT. Translation: CATRPGLKDEKLFF.

This rearrangement joins TRBV18 to TRBJ2-1, with a possible D match to TRBD2 (5 bases). V lost 5 bases and J 10 bases, leaving 12 bases between the germline ends. The germline gives CDR1 KGHSH, CDR2 LQKENI. The CDR3 totals 12 residues. The CDR3 DNA sequence: TGTGCCAGCTCAGGCGGACTCCGCGAGCAGTTCTTC. Translating it yields CASSGGLREQFF.

The chain is built from TRBV18 and TRBJ1-5; a possible D gene is TRBD1 (6 bases). From germline, CDR1 is KGHSH and CDR2 LQKENI. V lost 5 bases and J 5 bases, leaving 13 bases between the germline ends. The CDR3 extends over 14 amino acids. The CDR3 here is CASSSRDTYQPQHF. CDR3 in DNA: TGTGCCAGCTCATCCCGGGACACCTATCAGCCCCAGCATTTT. The whole variable domain, remainder taken from reference TRBV18 and TRBJ1-5, is NAGVMQNPRHLVRRRGQEARLRCSPMKGHSHVYWYRQLPEEGLKFMVYLQKENIIDESGMPKERFSAEFPKEGPSILRIQQVVRGDSAAYFCASSSRDTYQPQHFGDGTRLSIL.

The J gene is TRBJ2-3, the V gene TRBV6-6, with a tentative D call TRBD2 (7 bases). Trimming left V 5 bases short and J 4 bases short, with 16 bases between. This CDR3 is 15 amino acids long. Germline V gives CDR1 MNHNY, CDR2 SVGAGI (reference sequence). The CDR3 bases are TGTGCCAGCAGTACGGGGCAGGGGAGGGCAGATACGCAGTATTTT. Translation gives CASSTGQGRADTQYF.

DNA of the CDR3: TGTGCCACCTCACCGGGACAGGGCTACGAGCAGTACTTC. Translating gives CATSPGQGYEQYF. The chain has TRBV19 and TRBJ2-7; 9 bases are a match to TRBD1. Trimming removed 10 bases from V and 3 bases from J; junction bases left unmatched: 7. Germline CDR1 reads LNHDA; CDR2 reads SQIVND (reference sequence). The CDR3 is 13 residues long.

J is TRBJ2-7 and V is TRBV15; 9 nucleotides line up with TRBD2. This CDR3 has 16 amino acids. Germline-derived CDR1 and CDR2 are LNHNV and YYDKDF (reference sequence). The ends lost 0 bases at V and 0 bases at J; junction bases unmatched: 3. CDR3: CATSRDSGSTSYEQYF. CDR3 in DNA: TGTGCCACCAGCAGAGATAGCGGGAGCACCTCCTACGAGCAGTACTTC.

The chain employs TRBV7-9 and TRBJ1-1; no reliable D call. Germline CDR1 and CDR2: SEHNR and FQNEAQ (reference sequence). The CDR3 length is 12 residues. Trimming pared 5 bases from V and 2 bases from J, leaving 6 bases between. DNA of the CDR3: TGTGCCAGCAGCACCAGTAACACTGAAGCTTTCTTT. This translates into CASSTSNTEAFF.

This chain uses TRBV11-2 with TRBJ2-7, with D possibly TRBD2 on 5 matching bases. Germline-derived CDR1 and CDR2 are SGHAT and FQNNGV. The CDR3 totals 15 residues. V lost 1 base to trimming and J lost 4 bases, with 14 bases between them. Here the CDR3 reads CASSLGLVPGYEQYF. Written as DNA, the CDR3 is TGTGCCAGCAGCTTAGGCCTGGTTCCGGGGTACGAGCAGTACTTC. The entire variable domain, with the rest obtained from reference TRBV11-2 and TRBJ2-7, is as follows: EAGVAQSPRYKIIEKRQSVAFWCNPISGHATLYWYQQILGQGPKLLIQFQNNGVVDDSQLPKDRFSAERLKGVDSTLKIQPAKLEDSAVYLCASSLGLVPGYEQYFGPGTRLTVT.

J is TRBJ1-5 and V is TRBV6-6; D not resolved. CDR1 is MNHNY, CDR2 SVGAGI, per germline (reference sequence). V lost 0 bases to trimming and J lost 3 bases, with 6 bases between them. The CDR3 runs to 14 residues. The CDR3 DNA sequence: TGTGCCAGCAGTTACTCACTCTCCAATCAGCCCCAGCATTTT. Protein sequence: CASSYSLSNQPQHF.

This clone was seen more than once but under ten times. The V and J genes are TRBV2 and TRBJ2-1; a weak D match, TRBD2 (5 bases). Germline-derived CDR1 and CDR2 are SNHLY and FYNNEI. V lost 9 bases and J lost 6, with 18 bases in between. The CDR3 is made up of 14 amino acids. CDR3 coding DNA: TGTGCCAGTATTGGACTCGGACGACTCAATGAGCAGTTCTTC. Encoded protein: CASIGLGRLNEQFF.

This clone was counted a single time. The chain has TRBV29-1 and TRBJ1-3; no firm D call. V lost 2 bases, J lost 1 base, and 9 bases lay in between. The CDR3 is 14 amino acids. Germline V gene lookup returns CDR1 SQVTM and CDR2 ANQGSEA. In DNA form, the CDR3 reads TGCAGCGTTGAACGGGCGGGGTCTGGAAACACCATATATTTT. Amino acid sequence: CSVERAGSGNTIYF.

This clone was detected only a few times. This sequence joins TRBV6-1 and TRBJ2-6; D not certain. Trimming removed 5 bases at V and 1 base at J, with 9 bases between. Germline V gene data show CDR1 as MNHNS and CDR2 as SASEGT. The CDR3 loop spans 15 amino acids. The CDR3 nucleotides read TGTGCCAGCAGTCCAGGTAGTTCTGGGGCCAACGTCCTGACTTTC. This sequence encodes CASSPGSSGANVLTF.

This clone was observed a handful of times. The CDR3 sequence is CSVGGRAKNIQYF. The DNA for the CDR3 is TGCAGCGTCGGAGGGAGAGCCAAAAACATTCAGTACTTC. V usage is TRBV29-1 and J usage is TRBJ2-4; a possible D gene is TRBD2 (6 bases). This CDR3 has 13 residues. Germline CDR1 is SQVTM and CDR2 is ANQGSEA. The ends were cut back, 6 bases at V and 0 bases at J, with 9 bases in the middle.